These 27 T cell receptor beta chains were all obtained from the same sample, sequenced in a study of PD-1 and CTLA-4 blockade in melanoma. Clones were read by immunoSEQ multiplex PCR, and TCRdb kept only the in-frame ones, dropping some. The repertoire consists of 20,000 or so clones, with roughly 88% occurring once and the leading ten covering 6% to 8.5%. Here the sequenced sample was CD8+ T cells from peripheral blood, taken before anti-PD-1 treatment. These receptors came from a human donor with melanoma.

V usage is TRBV7-9 and J usage is TRBJ1-1; unclear D gene. The V end was cut by 8 bases, the J end by 0 bases, with 7 bases between. The CDR3 spans 12 residues. Germline V gives CDR1 SEHNR, CDR2 FQNEAQ (reference sequence). CDR3 sequence: CASRQMNTEAFF. CDR3 nucleotides: TGTGCCAGCCGGCAGATGAACACTGAAGCTTTCTTT. The whole variable domain, remainder taken from reference TRBV7-9 and TRBJ1-1, is DTGVSQNPRHKITKRGQNVTFRCDPISEHNRLYWYRQTLGQGPEFLTYFQNEAQLEKSRLLSDRFSAERPKGSFSTLEIQRTEQGDSAMYLCASRQMNTEAFFGQGTRLTVV.

This sequence joins TRBV30 and TRBJ1-2, with a possible D match to TRBD1 (5 bases). V lost 4 bases and J lost 3, with 15 bases in between. This CDR3 contains 14 residues. The germline V gene has CDR1 GTSNPN and CDR2 SVGIG (reference sequence). CDR3 nucleotide sequence: TGTGCCTGGAAGCAGGGTGCAGGGTACTATGGCTACACCTTC. Protein sequence: CAWKQGAGYYGYTF.

This CDR3 reads CASSYGTGGNEQYF. CDR3 coding DNA: TGTGCCAGCAGTTACGGGACAGGGGGCAACGAGCAGTACTTC. The chain couples TRBV6-5 to TRBJ2-7; TRBD1 aligns across 12 bases. Germline V gives CDR1 MNHEY, CDR2 SVGAGI. V gave up 2 bases and J gave up 5 bases; unmatched junction bases: 1. The CDR3 has 14 residues.

The V gene is TRBV6-4, the J gene TRBJ1-6; unclear D gene. V was clipped by 9 bases and J by 10 bases, with 7 bases between them. Germline-derived CDR1 and CDR2 are MRHNA and SNTAGT. The CDR3 has 10 residues. CDR3 sequence: CARRISPLHF. CDR3 coding DNA: TGTGCCAGACGTATATCACCCCTCCACTTT.

V and J are TRBV28 and TRBJ1-1; TRBD1 matches at 7 bases. CDR3 length: 14 residues. Germline values: CDR1 MDHEN, CDR2 SYDVKM. After removal of 6 bases from V and 1 base from J, the junction contained 5 bases not matched to a gene. The CDR3 region has the DNA TGTGCCAGCAGCTACGGGACAGCGAACACTGAAGCTTTCTTT. Translation gives CASSYGTANTEAFF.

The gene calls are TRBV11-2 and TRBJ2-7; 12 positions match TRBD2. V was clipped by 4 bases and J by 2 bases; unmatched bases: 9. The CDR3 extends over 17 amino acids. Germline CDR1 is SGHAT and CDR2 is FQNNGV. The CDR3 is CASSSPSGGAGTYEQYF. The CDR3 region has the DNA TGTGCCAGCAGCTCCCCTAGCGGGGGGGCCGGCACCTACGAGCAGTACTTC.

The chain is built from TRBV6-5 and TRBJ1-1; D not certain. The germline V gene has CDR1 MNHEY and CDR2 SVGAGI. The CDR3 totals 16 residues. The V end was cut by 2 bases, the J end by 5 bases, with 18 bases between. CDR3 in DNA: TGTGCCAGCAGTTACCCCCGGGCAGCCGAGCGGACTGAAGCTTTCTTT. Amino acids: CASSYPRAAERTEAFF.

This clone has just a few counts. The chain joins TRBV14 to TRBJ1-1; D is uncertain. The length of the CDR3 is 18 residues. CDR1 is SGHDN and CDR2 is FVKESK in the germline V gene. V was shortened by 3 bases and J by 0 bases, with 20 bases between the two germline ends. The CDR3 is CASSQKKDQAPMNTEAFF. As DNA, the CDR3 is TGTGCCAGCAGCCAGAAGAAGGACCAGGCTCCTATGAACACTGAAGCTTTCTTT. The whole variable domain, remainder taken from reference TRBV14 and TRBJ1-1, is EAGVTQFPSHSVIEKGQTVTLRCDPISGHDNLYWYRRVMGKEIKFLLHFVKESKQDESGMPNNRFLAERTGGTYSTLKVQPAELEDSGVYFCASSQKKDQAPMNTEAFFGQGTRLTVV.

This clone has just one count. The chain uses TRBV27 and TRBJ2-3, with TRBD2 matching 12 bases. With 2 bases clipped from V and 10 bases from J, the junction kept 7 bases outside the gene matches. The germline V gene has CDR1 MNHEY and CDR2 SMNVEV (reference sequence). The CDR3 runs to 15 residues. CDR3 residues: CASSLGSSGGEAQYF. CDR3 coding DNA: TGTGCCAGCAGTTTAGGGTCTAGCGGGGGGGAGGCGCAGTATTTT.

The rearrangement uses TRBV10-3 and TRBJ1-1; possibly TRBD1 for D (6 bases). CDR1 ENHRY and CDR2 SYGVKD come from the germline V gene. The germline V and J ends were trimmed by 6 bases and 2 bases, with 16 bases remaining between them. This CDR3 is 15 amino acids long. The CDR3 loop is CAISNPGGANTEAFF. The DNA of the CDR3 is TGTGCCATCAGCAACCCTGGGGGGGCCAACACTGAAGCTTTCTTT.

CDR3 DNA: TGCGCCAGCGGCCCGGACAGCTCCTACAATGAGCAGTTCTTC. Translation gives CASGPDSSYNEQFF. The chain uses TRBV5-1 and TRBJ2-1; TRBD1 is a possible D gene (6 bases). This CDR3 has 14 residues. CDR1 is SGHRS and CDR2 is YFSETQ in the germline V gene. The V and J ends lost 7 bases and 0 bases respectively, with 11 bases between them.

V is TRBV28 and J is TRBJ1-4, with 7 bases that match TRBD1. The CDR3 is 14 residues long. Germline loops: CDR1 MDHEN, CDR2 SYDVKM. With 6 bases clipped from V and 5 bases from J, the junction kept 6 bases outside the gene matches. The CDR3 DNA is TGTGCCAGCAGCCTAACAGGGGAGAATGAAAAACTGTTTTTT. The encoded protein is CASSLTGENEKLFF.

The chain employs TRBV28 and TRBJ1-5; D may be TRBD1 (5 bases). V dropped 6 bases and J dropped 7 bases, with 10 bases sitting between them. The germline CDR1 and CDR2 sequences are MDHEN and SYDVKM. The CDR3 covers 12 residues. The CDR3 spells CASSSGGQPQHF. The CDR3 DNA reads as TGTGCCAGCAGCTCTGGGGGGCAGCCCCAGCATTTT.

The chain recombines TRBV6-2 or TRBV6-3 with TRBJ1-4; D not resolved. V was clipped by 0 bases and J by 5 bases, with 10 bases between them. The CDR3 loop spans 15 amino acids. Germline CDR1 is MNHEY and CDR2 is SVGEGT. CDR3: CASSYSSDGNEKLFF. CDR3 nucleotides: TGTGCCAGCAGTTACTCGAGTGATGGGAATGAAAAACTGTTTTTT.

The chain uses TRBV4-1 and TRBJ1-5, with 7 bases fitting TRBD1. Trimming removed 3 bases from V and 5 bases from J; junction bases left unmatched: 4. The CDR3 loop spans 14 amino acids. CDR1 and CDR2 (germline): MGHRA, YSYEKL. This CDR3 is CASSHDRADQPQHF. DNA of the CDR3: TGCGCCAGCAGCCATGACAGGGCCGATCAGCCCCAGCATTTT.

CDR3 bases: TGTGCCAGCAGCTCCAGGAACACTGAAGCTTTCTTT. It encodes CASSSRNTEAFF. This chain links TRBV5-4 with TRBJ1-1, with unresolved D. Germline values: CDR1 SGHNT, CDR2 YYREEE (reference sequence). Trimming removed 3 bases at V and 1 base at J, with 4 bases between. The CDR3 is 12 amino acids.

This clone was seen only once. The gene calls are TRBV15 and TRBJ1-1, with D maybe TRBD1 (6 bases). The CDR3 is 15 amino acids. Germline V gives CDR1 LNHNV, CDR2 YYDKDF (reference sequence). V gave up 6 bases and J gave up 0 bases, with 14 bases separating them. CDR3: CATSTGTLMNTEAFF. The CDR3 coding sequence is TGTGCCACCAGTACCGGGACATTGATGAACACTGAAGCTTTCTTT.

This chain joins TRBV7-2 and TRBJ2-5; 12 bases match TRBD2. V was clipped by 4 bases and J by 3 bases; unmatched bases: 12. In germline, CDR1 is SGHTA, CDR2 FQGNSA. CDR3 length: 18 residues. CDR3 residues: CASSYPKNGLAGKETQYF. For the CDR3, the DNA is TGTGCCAGCAGCTACCCAAAAAACGGACTAGCGGGGAAAGAGACCCAGTACTTC.

A note on this clone: The sample has other DNA sequences that encode this CDR3 too. The rearrangement joins TRBV12-3 or TRBV12-4 to TRBJ1-2, with 9 bases that match TRBD1. The CDR3 runs to 13 residues. After removal of 6 bases from V and 4 bases from J, the junction contained 3 bases not matched to a gene. For the CDR3, the DNA is TGTGCCAGCAGCCGGGGACAGGGCTATGGCTACACCTTC. This sequence encodes CASSRGQGYGYTF.

This chain connects TRBV28 to TRBJ2-1, with a tentative D call TRBD2 (6 bases). The germline V and J ends were trimmed by 5 bases and 1 base, with 9 bases remaining between them. Germline loops: CDR1 MDHEN, CDR2 SYDVKM. The CDR3 has 14 amino acids. The CDR3 spells CASSPAGSYNEQFF. The CDR3 nucleotides are TGTGCCAGCAGTCCCGCGGGGTCCTACAATGAGCAGTTCTTC.

This clone was recorded once. The rearrangement links TRBV28 to TRBJ1-4, with 9 bases aligning to TRBD1. With 7 bases clipped from V and 2 bases from J, the junction kept 14 bases outside the gene matches. This CDR3 contains 18 residues. Germline values: CDR1 MDHEN, CDR2 SYDVKM. The CDR3 reads CASTPEFGTGFTNEKLFF. The CDR3 DNA sequence: TGTGCCAGCACCCCTGAATTCGGGACAGGGTTTACTAATGAAAAACTGTTTTTT.

The chain uses TRBV19 and TRBJ1-1; D is uncertain. Trimming stripped 4 bases from V and 1 base from J, with 4 bases between. The CDR3 covers 12 residues. Germline V gene data show CDR1 as LNHDA and CDR2 as SQIVND (reference sequence). The CDR3 spells CASSKRNTEAFF. In DNA form, the CDR3 reads TGTGCCAGTAGTAAGAGGAACACTGAAGCTTTCTTT.

This chain links TRBV7-2 with TRBJ2-2; TRBD2 matches at 7 bases. Germline CDR1 SGHTA, CDR2 FQGNSA. Losses at the gene ends were 2 bases for V and 6 bases for J; bases not matched to a gene: 6. The CDR3 length is 15 residues. The CDR3: CASSLYGGGAGELFF. DNA of the CDR3: TGTGCCAGCAGCTTATACGGGGGAGGGGCCGGGGAGCTGTTTTTT.

The chain has TRBV7-9 and TRBJ1-2, with 12 bases fitting TRBD1. The CDR3 has 16 residues. Germline CDR1 SEHNR, CDR2 FQNEAQ (reference sequence). The trim removed 1 base at V and 8 bases at J, leaving 8 bases unmatched. The CDR3, as DNA: TGTGCCAGCAGCTTAGTTGGGACAGGGGGCGCGGGAGGCTACACCTTC. Translation gives CASSLVGTGGAGGYTF.

This chain uses TRBV12-3 or TRBV12-4 with TRBJ1-1; D is ambiguous. Trimming took 6 bases from V and 10 from J, leaving 15 bases between them. CDR3 length: 12 amino acids. The CDR3 loop reads CASRSGALVAFF. The CDR3 DNA follows: TGTGCCAGCAGGTCGGGAGCCCTAGTAGCTTTCTTT.

The rearrangement joins TRBV5-6 to TRBJ2-7; 10 positions match TRBD1. The germline V gene encodes CDR1 SGHDT and CDR2 YYEEEE. The CDR3 covers 16 residues. J gave up 6 bases and V 5 bases, and 14 bases lay outside the gene matches. The CDR3 sequence is CASSFPGTGVGREQYF. The CDR3 nucleotides are TGTGCCAGCAGTTTCCCCGGGACAGGGGTTGGTCGCGAGCAGTACTTC.

This rearrangement joins TRBV4-1 to TRBJ2-7, with a possible D match to TRBD1 (6 bases). Germline CDR1 is MGHRA and CDR2 is YSYEKL. Trimming left V 0 bases short and J 4 bases short, with 10 bases between. The CDR3 runs to 14 residues. The CDR3 DNA follows: TGCGCCAGCAGCCAAGATGAGGGGACATACGAGCAGTACTTC. It specifies CASSQDEGTYEQYF.